This TCR beta chain was found in a study of blood T cell repertoires in COVID-19. V dropped 7 bases and J dropped 0; count of bases not matched to a gene: 4. Germline-derived CDR1 and CDR2 are SEHNR and FQNEAQ (reference sequence). The CDR3 loop spans 16 amino acids. The protocol was immunoSEQ multiplex PCR, while the TCRdb copy is restricted to in-frame clones and leaves out a portion. The sample has 280,000 or so clones; 65% to 90% are singletons. Material for sequencing was peripheral blood. The clonotype was recovered from a human donor in a cohort sampled during active COVID-19. The chain uses TRBV7-9 and TRBJ2-2; 11 positions agree with TRBD2. In DNA, the CDR3 is TGTGCCAGCACCATTAGCGGGAGGGCGAACACCGGGGAGCTGTTTTTT. Its translation is CASTISGRANTGELFF.